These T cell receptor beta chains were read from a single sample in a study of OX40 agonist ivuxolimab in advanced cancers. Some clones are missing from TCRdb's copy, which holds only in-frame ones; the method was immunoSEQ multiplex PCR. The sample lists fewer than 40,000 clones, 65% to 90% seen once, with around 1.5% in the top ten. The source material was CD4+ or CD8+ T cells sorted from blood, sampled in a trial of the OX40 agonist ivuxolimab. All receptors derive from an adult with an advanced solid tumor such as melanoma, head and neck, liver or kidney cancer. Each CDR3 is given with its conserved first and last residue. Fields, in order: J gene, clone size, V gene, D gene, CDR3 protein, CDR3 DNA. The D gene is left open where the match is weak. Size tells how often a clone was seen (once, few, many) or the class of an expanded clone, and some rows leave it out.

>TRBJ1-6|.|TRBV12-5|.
CASGITGGISPLHF
TGTGCTAGTGGTATTACCGGGGGAATTTCACCCCTCCACTTT
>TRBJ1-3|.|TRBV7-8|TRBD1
CASSWTGTGNTIYF
TGTGCCAGCAGCTGGACAGGGACTGGAAACACCATATATTTT
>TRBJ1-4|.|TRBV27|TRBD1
CASRRWTGTNEKLFF
TGTGCCAGCAGGAGATGGACAGGAACTAATGAAAAACTGTTTTTT
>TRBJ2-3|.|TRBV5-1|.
CASSLGRPSTDTQYF
TGCGCCAGCAGCTTGGGCAGACCTAGCACAGATACGCAGTATTTT
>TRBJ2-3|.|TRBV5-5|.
CASSLIPESTDTQYF
TGTGCCAGCAGCTTGATACCTGAGAGCACAGATACGCAGTATTTT
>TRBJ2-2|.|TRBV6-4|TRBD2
CASSDQLAGAAGELFF
TGTGCCAGCAGTGACCAACTAGCGGGAGCTGCCGGGGAGCTGTTTTTT
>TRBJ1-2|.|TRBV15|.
CATSRDRAIAYGYTF
TGTGCCACCAGCAGAGACAGGGCCATAGCCTATGGCTACACCTTC
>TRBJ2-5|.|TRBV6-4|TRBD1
CASSQGAGETQYF
TGTGCCAGCAGCCAGGGGGCCGGGGAGACCCAGTACTTC
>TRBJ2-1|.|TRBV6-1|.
CASSEIRGTYNEQFF
TGTGCCAGCAGTGAAATCCGGGGGACCTACAATGAGCAGTTCTTC
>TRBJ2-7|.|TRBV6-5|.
CASSYRPSYEQYF
TGTGCCAGCAGTTACCGGCCCTCCTACGAGCAGTACTTC
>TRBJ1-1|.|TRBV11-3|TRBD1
CASSLEAGGEAFF
TGTGCCAGCAGCTTAGAGGCAGGGGGTGAAGCTTTCTTT
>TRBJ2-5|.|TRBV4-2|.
CASSQDSGPLRTTQYF
TGTGCCAGCAGCCAAGATAGTGGGCCCCTTAGAACAACCCAGTACTTC
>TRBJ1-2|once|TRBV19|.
CASSIREWVNGYTF
TGTGCCAGTAGTATCCGGGAGTGGGTAAATGGCTACACCTTC
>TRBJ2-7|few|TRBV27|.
CASSKGRQSIYEQYF
TGTGCCAGCAGTAAAGGGCGGCAGTCTATCTACGAGCAGTACTTC
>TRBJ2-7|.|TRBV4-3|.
CASSQVARSYEQYF
TGCGCCAGCAGCCAAGTTGCGCGGAGCTACGAGCAGTACTTC
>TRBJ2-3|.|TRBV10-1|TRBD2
CASSESPSGITDTQYF
TGCGCCAGCAGTGAGTCGCCTAGCGGCATCACAGATACGCAGTATTTT
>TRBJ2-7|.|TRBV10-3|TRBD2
CAISYSGGANEQYF
TGTGCCATCAGTTATAGCGGGGGGGCGAATGAGCAGTACTTC
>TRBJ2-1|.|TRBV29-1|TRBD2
CSVIRDYGYNEQFF
TGCAGCGTCATCCGGGACTACGGCTACAATGAGCAGTTCTTC
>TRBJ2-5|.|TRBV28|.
CASSFYRGGETQYF
TGTGCCAGCAGTTTCTACAGGGGGGGAGAGACCCAGTACTTC
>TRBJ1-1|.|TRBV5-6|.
CASSLGWSLNTEAFF
TGTGCCAGCAGCTTGGGATGGTCCTTGAACACTGAAGCTTTCTTT
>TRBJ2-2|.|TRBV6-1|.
CASSELVGYTGELFF
TGTGCCAGCAGTGAACTAGTGGGGTACACCGGGGAGCTGTTTTTT
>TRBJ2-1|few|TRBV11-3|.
CASSRGQYNEQFF
TGTGCCAGCAGCCGAGGACAGTACAATGAGCAGTTCTTC
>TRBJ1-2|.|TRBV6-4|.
CASSATGGYGYTF
TGTGCCAGCAGTGCGACAGGCGGCTATGGCTACACCTTC
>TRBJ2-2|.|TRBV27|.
CASTPLHRGGELFF
TGTGCCAGCACCCCTTTGCACCGAGGCGGGGAGCTGTTTTTT
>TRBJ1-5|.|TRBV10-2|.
CASSGPSGYQPQHF
TGCGCCAGCAGTGGCCCCTCAGGGTATCAGCCCCAGCATTTT
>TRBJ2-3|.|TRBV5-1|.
CASSPLGSKTDTQYF
TGCGCCAGCAGCCCCTTAGGTAGCAAAACAGATACGCAGTATTTT
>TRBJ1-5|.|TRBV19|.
CASSMGARRDQPQHF
TGTGCCAGTAGTATGGGGGCGCGACGAGATCAGCCCCAGCATTTT
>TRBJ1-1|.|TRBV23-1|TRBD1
CASSQILAPGRGRGRTEAFF
TGCGCCAGCAGTCAGATCTTGGCCCCGGGGAGGGGGCGTGGACGGACTGAAGCTTTCTTT
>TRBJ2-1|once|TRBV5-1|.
CASSLERAPHNEQFF
TGCGCCAGCAGCTTGGAACGGGCCCCGCACAATGAGCAGTTCTTC
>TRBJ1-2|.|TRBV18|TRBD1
CASSPQPGQGLGYTF
TGTGCCAGCTCACCACAACCGGGACAGGGCCTTGGCTACACCTTC
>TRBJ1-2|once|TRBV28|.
CASSPGTTYGYTF
TGTGCCAGCAGCCCCGGGACAACCTATGGCTACACCTTC
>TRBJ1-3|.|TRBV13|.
CASSLVSRAFSGNTIYF
TGTGCCAGCAGCTTAGTGTCGAGGGCCTTCTCTGGAAACACCATATATTTT
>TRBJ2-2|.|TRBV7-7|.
CASSLEGTGELFF
TGTGCTAGCAGCTTAGAGGGCACCGGGGAGCTGTTTTTT
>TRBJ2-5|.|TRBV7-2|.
CASSLDGETQYF
TGTGCCAGCAGCTTGGATGGGGAGACCCAGTACTTC
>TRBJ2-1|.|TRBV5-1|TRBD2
CASSLPSGRDNEQFF
TGCGCCAGCAGCTTACCTAGCGGGAGGGACAATGAGCAGTTCTTC
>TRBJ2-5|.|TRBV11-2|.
CASRGGLGEETQYF
TGTGCCAGCAGGGGCGGGTTGGGGGAAGAGACCCAGTACTTC
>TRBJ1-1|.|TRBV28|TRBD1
CASSGTGSGDTEAFF
TGTGCCAGCAGCGGGACAGGGAGCGGGGACACTGAAGCTTTCTTT
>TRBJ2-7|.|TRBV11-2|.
CASSKTAYYEQYF
TGTGCCAGCAGCAAGACAGCTTACTACGAGCAGTACTTC